These 24 T cell receptor beta chains share one sample of origin, sequenced in a study of blood T cell repertoires in COVID-19. Only in-frame clones appear in the TCRdb table, and some are missing; sequencing was by immunoSEQ multiplex PCR. Of 45,000 or so clones listed, roughly 87% are singletons. The sample consisted of peripheral blood. The receptors here all came from a woman aged 80 or over with active COVID-19.

About this clone: One end of the junction is discordant with germline, which a read error may explain. Other DNA sequences in the sample encode the same CDR3. The chain employs TRBV7-8 and TRBJ1-2; D gene unclear. The CDR3 consists of 13 residues. CDR1 and CDR2 (germline): SGHVS, FQNEAQ. The CDR3 region is CASSLGPDYGYTF. DNA for the CDR3: TGTGCTAGCAGCTTAGGTCCTGACTATGGCTACACCTTC.

This chain joins TRBV3-1 (or the pseudogene TRBV3-2) and TRBJ1-2; possibly TRBD1 for D (6 bases). In germline, CDR1 is LGHDT, CDR2 YNNKEL (reference sequence). V lost 2 bases, J lost 6 bases, and 16 bases lay in between. The CDR3 sequence is 15 residues long. CDR3 nucleotide sequence: TGTGCCAGCAGCCAAAGGGGGGGCATAAAGAATGGCTACACCTTC. This sequence encodes CASSQRGGIKNGYTF.

The chain has TRBV5-4 and TRBJ2-7; 7 bases line up with TRBD1. Germline-derived CDR1 and CDR2 are SGHNT and YYREEE (reference sequence). J was trimmed by 2 bases and V by 1 base; bases with no gene match: 9. CDR3 size: 16 residues. The CDR3 DNA follows: TGTGCCAGCAGCTTGTCCCGACAGGGTGGTCCCTACGAGCAGTACTTC. The encoded protein is CASSLSRQGGPYEQYF.

This clone is a singleton in its sample. V usage is TRBV15 and J usage is TRBJ2-7, with D maybe TRBD1 (5 bases). The CDR3 covers 14 residues. With 0 bases removed from V and 6 bases from J, the gap between germline ends came to 12 bases. CDR1 is LNHNV and CDR2 is YYDKDF in the germline V gene (reference sequence). The CDR3 here is CATSRDPDKSEQYF. DNA for the CDR3: TGTGCCACCAGCAGAGACCCGGACAAGTCCGAGCAGTACTTC.

J is TRBJ2-5 and V is TRBV7-2, with D perhaps TRBD2 (6 bases). Trimming shortened V by 5 bases and J by 1 base, and 11 bases separated the two germline ends. Germline V gene sequence: CDR1 SGHTA, CDR2 FQGNSA. The CDR3 consists of 14 residues. Here the CDR3 DNA reads TGTGCCAGCAGCCGGCTGCGGGGCCAAGAGACCCAGTACTTC. It codes for CASSRLRGQETQYF.

The chain links TRBV5-5 to TRBJ1-4; weak D call: TRBD1 (6 bases). Trimming pared 1 base from V and 7 bases from J, leaving 8 bases between. Per the germline V gene, CDR1 is SGHKS and CDR2 is YYEKEE (reference sequence). The CDR3 is 13 amino acids. CDR3 DNA: TGTGCCAGCAGCTTGTCCAGGGGTGAAAAACTGTTTTTT. As protein: CASSLSRGEKLFF.

The chain combines TRBV7-9 with TRBJ1-3; 12 positions agree with TRBD1. The length of the CDR3 is 19 residues. Germline V CDR1 and CDR2: SEHNR, FQNEAQ (reference sequence). The V segment lost 7 bases and the J segment 2 bases; nucleotides outside the gene matches: 15. The CDR3 spells CASTPRMGQGARAGNTIYF. The CDR3 nucleotides read TGTGCCAGCACCCCCCGGATGGGACAGGGGGCACGGGCTGGAAACACCATATATTTT.

This chain connects TRBV4-2 to TRBJ1-4, with 8 positions matching TRBD1. With V trimmed by 4 bases and J by 1 base, 5 bases remained unmatched. The V gene's germline CDR1 is LGHNA and CDR2 YNFKEQ. This CDR3 spans 16 amino acids. The CDR3 reads CASSLTTGGTNEKLFF. The CDR3 DNA sequence: TGTGCCAGCAGCCTAACAACAGGGGGAACTAATGAAAAACTGTTTTTT.

Turning to this clone: Germline is not matched at one junction end, which may reflect a read error. The V gene is TRBV5-1, the J gene TRBJ2-5; TRBD2 aligns across 12 bases. This CDR3 contains 14 residues. Germline V gene lookup returns CDR1 SGHRS and CDR2 YFSETQ. The chain's CDR3 is CASHTSGGQGTQYF. CDR3 DNA sequence: TGCGCCAGCCATACTAGCGGGGGGCAAGGGACCCAGTACTTC.

This clone was counted a single time. V is TRBV19 and J is TRBJ2-7; TRBD1 matches 8 bases. The CDR3 is 14 residues long. The V segment lost 6 bases and the J segment 0 bases; nucleotides outside the gene matches: 4. Germline CDR1 LNHDA, CDR2 SQIVND (reference sequence). Here the CDR3 reads CASRTGTGSYEQYF. The CDR3 nucleotides are TGTGCCAGTAGGACCGGGACAGGCTCCTACGAGCAGTACTTC.

This clone occurred once. V and J are TRBV5-5 and TRBJ2-2; D ambiguous. The CDR3 consists of 13 residues. The germline V gene encodes CDR1 SGHKS and CDR2 YYEKEE (reference sequence). V lost 4 bases, J lost 5 bases, and 9 bases lay in between. CDR3 coding DNA: TGTGCCAGCAGCGTATCCGGGACCGGGGAGCTGTTTTTT. Translation gives CASSVSGTGELFF.

The rearrangement uses TRBV30 and TRBJ1-5, with 10 bases aligning to TRBD1. This CDR3 is 14 amino acids long. J was trimmed by 6 bases and V by 6 bases; bases with no gene match: 8. Germline CDR1 and CDR2: GTSNPN and SVGIG (reference sequence). The CDR3 DNA is TGTGCCTGCGCCGGGACAGGGGTTCGTCAGCCCCAGCATTTT. As protein: CACAGTGVRQPQHF.

This chain links TRBV5-1 with TRBJ2-5; 8 bases are a match to TRBD1. The CDR3 spans 14 residues. CDR1 is SGHRS, CDR2 YFSETQ, per germline. The junction had 6 bases not matched to a gene; V was cut back by 3 bases and J by 5 bases. DNA for the CDR3: TGCGCCAGCAGCTGGGGACAGGCGTTGGAGACCCAGTACTTC. This encodes CASSWGQALETQYF. Combining the CDR3 with reference TRBV5-1 and TRBJ2-5 gives the whole variable domain KAGVTQTPRYLIKTRGQQVTLSCSPISGHRSVSWYQQTPGQGLQFLFEYFSETQRNKGNFPGRFSGRQFSNSRSEMNVSTLELGDSALYLCASSWGQALETQYFGPGTRLLVL.

This clone was seen only a few times. The gene calls are TRBV7-3 and TRBJ1-2, with TRBD1 matching 7 bases. The CDR3 has 15 amino acids. CDR1 and CDR2 (germline): SGHTA, FQGTGA. The V gene end was trimmed by 1 base and the J gene end by 4 bases; junction bases not matched to a gene: 6. In DNA, the CDR3 is TGTGCCAGCAGCTTAAGTCCAGGGGGAAGCTATGGCTACACCTTC. It translates to CASSLSPGGSYGYTF.

The genes are TRBV18 and TRBJ2-3; D possibly corresponds to TRBD1 (5 bases). CDR1 and CDR2 (germline): KGHSH, LQKENI. The CDR3 covers 15 residues. V lost 0 bases and J 0 bases, leaving 7 bases between the germline ends. The CDR3 nucleotides read TGTGCCAGCTCACCACCGGACAAGAGCACAGATACGCAGTATTTT. It codes for CASSPPDKSTDTQYF.

The chain carries TRBV9 and TRBJ1-1; D not certain. The CDR3 is made up of 14 amino acids. Trimming stripped 0 bases from V and 1 base from J, with 7 bases between. CDR1 SGDLS and CDR2 YYNGEE come from the germline V gene. CDR3: CASSVDSWNTEAFF. Here the CDR3 DNA reads TGTGCCAGCAGCGTAGACTCTTGGAACACTGAAGCTTTCTTT.

The chain carries TRBV4-3 and TRBJ2-3, with 9 bases matching TRBD2. From germline, CDR1 is LGHNA and CDR2 YSLEER. CDR3 length: 18 residues. V gave up 1 base and J gave up 2 bases; unmatched junction bases: 10. The CDR3 DNA reads TGCGCCAGCAGCCAAGCCCAGGGGCTAGCGGGAATCACAGATACGCAGTATTTT. It translates to CASSQAQGLAGITDTQYF.

V gene TRBV7-9 combines with J gene TRBJ2-7; a possible D gene is TRBD1 (6 bases). Germline CDR1 and CDR2: SEHNR and FQNEAQ (reference sequence). Between the trimmed V and J ends, which lost 5 bases and 2 bases, there was a span of 19 bases. The CDR3 contains 16 residues. As DNA, the CDR3 is TGTGCCAGCAGCGGGAACAAACAGGGTGGGGCCTACGAGCAGTACTTC. Its protein is CASSGNKQGGAYEQYF.

This clone is termed medium-sized. The same CDR3 arises from other DNA sequences in this sample as well. The rearrangement uses TRBV7-9 and TRBJ1-6; 10 bases map to TRBD1. The CDR3 is 16 amino acids. CDR1 is SEHNR, CDR2 FQNEAQ, per germline (reference sequence). After removal of 4 bases from V and 4 bases from J, the junction contained 4 bases not matched to a gene. DNA for the CDR3: TGTGCCAGCAGCTCGGGACAGGGGTTTTATAATTCACCCCTCCACTTT. This sequence encodes CASSSGQGFYNSPLHF.

The rearrangement uses TRBV6-6 and TRBJ1-1, with D perhaps TRBD1 (5 bases). V was cut by 2 bases and J by 5 bases, with 18 bases left in between. Germline lookup yields CDR1 MNHNY and CDR2 SVGAGI (reference sequence). This CDR3 comprises 16 residues. The CDR3 here is CASSYASGNRGTEAFF. The DNA for the CDR3 is TGTGCCAGCAGTTACGCCTCAGGGAATCGGGGGACTGAAGCTTTCTTT.

The chain joins TRBV28 to TRBJ1-1; no definite D call. Trimming removed 2 bases from V and 0 bases from J, with 10 bases in between. Germline V lookup: CDR1 MDHEN, CDR2 SYDVKM. The CDR3 has 15 amino acids. DNA for the CDR3: TGTGCCAGCAGTTTACCGCCGGCGGTGAACACTGAAGCTTTCTTT. It specifies CASSLPPAVNTEAFF. The full variable domain, in which reference TRBV28 and TRBJ1-1 provide the parts outside the CDR3, is DVKVTQSSRYLVKRTGEKVFLECVQDMDHENMFWYRQDPGLGLRLIYFSYDVKMKEKGDIPEGYSVSREKKERFSLILESASTNQTSMYLCASSLPPAVNTEAFFGQGTRLTVV.

The DNA for the CDR3 is TGCGCCAGCAGCTTGGGGGTGACAGGGGCTCTCTTGAACACCGGGGAGCTGTTTTTT. This sequence encodes CASSLGVTGALLNTGELFF. This chain connects TRBV5-1 to TRBJ2-2, with TRBD1 identical over 8 bases. The CDR3 spans 19 residues. With 0 bases clipped from V and 1 base from J, the junction kept 11 bases outside the gene matches. Looked up from germline, CDR1 is SGHRS and CDR2 is YFSETQ.

The chain recombines TRBV28 with TRBJ1-6; a possible D gene is TRBD1 (5 bases). V shed 2 bases and J shed 0 bases, with 14 bases lying between them. This CDR3 comprises 18 residues. The germline CDR1 and CDR2 sequences are MDHEN and SYDVKM. The CDR3 DNA reads as TGTGCCAGCAGTTTAGAATCCTACAGGAGCTCCTATAATTCACCCCTCCACTTT. Translation gives CASSLESYRSSYNSPLHF.

This clone was detected a few times. The rearrangement uses TRBV7-3 and TRBJ2-2; TRBD2 matches at 14 bases. The J segment lost 4 bases and the V segment lost 2 bases, leaving 0 bases of the junction unmatched. The germline CDR1 and CDR2 sequences are SGHTA and FQGTGA. This CDR3 spans 16 amino acids. The CDR3 loop is CASSLGLAGGTGELFF. In DNA, the CDR3 is TGTGCCAGCAGCTTAGGACTAGCGGGGGGCACCGGGGAGCTGTTTTTT.